This T cell receptor (beta chain) originates from a study of T cell responses to AZD1222 COVID-19 vaccine. Study at large: Second-dose intervals near 4 or 12 weeks were combined. General study results and limits: Spike was spanned by vaccine-associated CD4 TCRs, which were dominant at 160-218 and 743-854. Donors, mostly white British, included more females; clonal diversity was possibly underestimated. Once two AZD1222 doses were given, Spike-specific TCR breadth and depth went up.

Sequencing used immunoSEQ multiplex PCR; TCRdb keeps in-frame clones, though not all of them. The sample yields roughly 40,000 clones, around 80% seen once. For this clone: What it binds is not known.

The germline V gene has CDR1 LNHNV and CDR2 YYDKDF (reference sequence). This CDR3 comprises 16 residues. V lost 0 bases and J 1 base, leaving 13 bases between the germline ends. Sequences were derived from peripheral blood, sampled on day 0 of AZD1222 vaccination. The rearrangement joins TRBV15 to TRBJ2-7, with a tentative D call TRBD1 (7 bases). The clonotype comes from an adult in good health. The CDR3, as DNA: TGTGCCACCAGCAGAGATGGGCAGGGGGGATCCTACGAGCAGTACTTC. Translating it yields CATSRDGQGGSYEQYF.